A selection of T cell receptor beta chains follows, all from one sample in a study of blood T cell repertoires in COVID-19. The data were produced by immunoSEQ multiplex PCR, yet TCRdb's version contains in-frame clones alone and is incomplete. The table shows more than 150,000 clones, with about 83% occurring only once. Material for sequencing was peripheral blood. The origin of the receptors is a man aged 70 or older who had recovered from COVID-19. The CDR3 runs from the conserved cysteine through the conserved F or W. The D gene is left open where the match is weak. Clone size is stated in some rows and not others, as once, few, many or a class when expanded.

V	D	size	J	CDR3	DNA
TRBV5-1	TRBD2	.	TRBJ2-1	CASSLAGPPSGSYNEQFF	TGCGCCAGCAGCTTGGCAGGACCCCCTAGCGGGTCCTACAATGAGCAGTTCTTC
TRBV10-3	.	.	TRBJ1-1	CAISPVQQGSEAFF	TGTGCCATCAGCCCAGTACAACAGGGTTCTGAAGCTTTCTTT
TRBV30	TRBD2	.	TRBJ2-7	CAWSQAGGLEQYF	TGTGCCTGGAGCCAAGCGGGAGGCCTCGAGCAGTACTTC
TRBV7-2	.	.	TRBJ2-1	CASSLVVLSSYNEQFF	TGTGCCAGCAGCTTAGTTGTCCTGAGCTCCTACAATGAGCAGTTCTTC
TRBV7-8	TRBD1	.	TRBJ2-6	CASSPRTGRTGANVLTF	TGTGCCAGCAGCCCGAGGACAGGGAGGACAGGGGCCAACGTCCTGACTTTC
TRBV4-1	.	.	TRBJ2-1	CASSQGGISARFNEQFF	TGCGCCAGCAGCCAAGGAGGAATCAGCGCGAGATTCAATGAGCAGTTCTTC
TRBV7-2	TRBD2	few	TRBJ2-1	CASSLVRLAGNEQFF	TGTGCCAGCAGCTTAGTTCGGCTAGCGGGGAATGAGCAGTTCTTC
TRBV10-3	TRBD1	.	TRBJ2-7	CAISSGTGGYEQYF	TGTGCCATCAGTTCCGGGACAGGGGGCTACGAGCAGTACTTC
TRBV7-2	TRBD1	.	TRBJ1-6	CASSFREGTGRHPLHF	TGTGCCAGCAGCTTTAGGGAAGGGACAGGGAGGCATCCCCTCCACTTT
TRBV12-3/TRBV12-4	.	.	TRBJ2-1	CASSPRDYNEQFF	TGTGCCAGCAGCCCTCGGGACTACAATGAGCAGTTCTTC
TRBV27	.	.	TRBJ1-2	CASSFGRGNYGYTF	TGTGCCAGCAGTTTCGGTAGGGGGAACTATGGCTACACCTTC
TRBV7-2	.	.	TRBJ2-5	CASSIWVSRDSQETQYF	TGTGCCAGCAGCATATGGGTGTCTAGAGATTCCCAAGAGACCCAGTACTTC
TRBV10-2	.	once	TRBJ2-7	CASSESEGAYEQYF	TGCGCCAGCAGTGAGTCGGAAGGAGCCTACGAGCAGTACTTC
TRBV6-5	.	.	TRBJ1-3	CASYLAGAGNTIYF	TGTGCCAGCTACCTAGCCGGCGCTGGAAACACCATATATTTT
TRBV28	.	.	TRBJ2-5	CASSLGGRETQYF	TGTGCCAGCAGTTTGGGGGGGCGGGAGACCCAGTACTTC
TRBV12-3/TRBV12-4	.	.	TRBJ2-1	CASSFRRHNEQFF	TGTGCCAGCAGTTTTCGGAGACACAATGAGCAGTTCTTC
TRBV5-1	TRBD2	.	TRBJ2-5	CASSPVGSGETQYF	TGCGCCAGCAGCCCGGTTGGTAGCGGGGAGACCCAGTACTTC
TRBV30	TRBD1	.	TRBJ2-6	CAWIGTGVSGANVLTF	TGTGCCTGGATAGGGACAGGGGTGTCTGGGGCCAACGTCCTGACTTTC
TRBV7-9	.	.	TRBJ2-5	CASSLVRGSPETQYF	TGTGCCAGCAGCTTAGTTCGGGGGTCCCCAGAGACCCAGTACTTC
TRBV7-3	TRBD1	.	TRBJ2-5	CASSPQGTGLETQYF	TGTGCCAGCAGCCCCCAGGGGACAGGGCTGGAGACCCAGTACTTC